Here is one T cell receptor beta chain with its context. The V and J ends lost 4 bases and 2 bases respectively, with 20 bases between them. Germline CDR1 and CDR2: SGHRS and YFSETQ. This CDR3 spans 17 amino acids. Original handling: Amplification with reference gene primers provided the estimates of nucleated cell counts. The method was immunoSEQ multiplex PCR; TCRdb's version includes in-frame clones alone and lacks a portion of them. The V and J calls and the clone size are those of that table, but D and trimming were determined from the DNA. Among 200,000 to 250,000 clones listed, roughly 86% were seen once. The data stem from a study of blood T cell repertoires in COVID-19. Study-level information: COVID-19 samples from acute and convalescent phases originated in the United States, Italy and Spain.

The chain has TRBV5-1 and TRBJ2-3; D is undetermined. The receptor was derived from a woman aged 60-70 years with acute or convalescent COVID-19. The specimen was peripheral blood. CDR3 in DNA: TGCGCCAGCAGCCCAAAGCTAGTTAACTCTCTCACAGATACGCAGTATTTT. Translating gives CASSPKLVNSLTDTQYF.